These 21 T cell receptor beta chains share one sample of origin, sequenced in a study of T cell responses to AZD1222 COVID-19 vaccine. Assay: immunoSEQ multiplex PCR; the TCRdb copy retains only in-frame clones and omits some. Here the sample spans more than 100,000 clones, 75% to 95% being singletons. This sample comprised peripheral blood, obtained 28 days after the second AZD1222 dose. The receptor source for this set is an adult who received the AZD1222 COVID-19 vaccine.

The CDR3 sequence is CAISDLEGTPPEQYV. The CDR3 nucleotides are TGTGCCATCAGTGACCTCGAAGGCACACCTCCCGAGCAGTACGTC. The rearrangement links TRBV10-3 to TRBJ2-7, with D unclear. V lost 3 bases and J lost 6, with 18 bases in between. CDR1 ENHRY and CDR2 SYGVKD come from the germline V gene. The CDR3 length is 15 residues.

This chain links TRBV18 with TRBJ1-1; D unclear. Germline values: CDR1 KGHSH, CDR2 LQKENI. With 2 bases removed from V and 0 bases from J, the gap between germline ends came to 10 bases. This CDR3 is 15 amino acids long. Here the CDR3 DNA reads TGTGCCAGCTCACCAGAACGGATCATGAACACTGAAGCTTTCTTT. It yields the protein CASSPERIMNTEAFF.

V is TRBV7-9 and J is TRBJ1-2; D remains ambiguous. The germline V gene has CDR1 SEHNR and CDR2 FQNEAQ (reference sequence). Trimming shortened V by 4 bases and J by 8 bases, and 11 bases separated the two germline ends. CDR3 size: 12 residues. The CDR3 bases are TGTGCCAGCAGCTCCTGGACGGCGGGCTACACCTTC. Amino acids: CASSSWTAGYTF.

In nucleotides, the CDR3 is TGTGCCAGCAGTTACCCCCCCCTCGATGAGCAGTTCTTC. Translating gives CASSYPPLDEQFF. V is TRBV6-5 and J is TRBJ2-1; D is uncertain. The ends were cut back, 2 bases at V and 8 bases at J, with 10 bases in the middle. There are 13 residues in the CDR3. Germline V gives CDR1 MNHEY, CDR2 SVGAGI.

In DNA form, the CDR3 reads TGTGCCTGGAGTCGCGACAGGATCAATGAGCAGTTCTTC. It encodes CAWSRDRINEQFF. The chain couples TRBV30 to TRBJ2-1; a possible D gene is TRBD1 (6 bases). Trimming removed 2 bases at V and 6 bases at J, with 11 bases between. CDR1 is GTSNPN and CDR2 is SVGIG in the germline V gene (reference sequence). The CDR3 runs to 13 residues.

This clone appeared a single time. V gene TRBV6-5 combines with J gene TRBJ1-1; possible D gene TRBD1, 5 bases. Trimming left V 6 bases short and J 4 bases short, with 18 bases between. Germline V gene lookup returns CDR1 MNHEY and CDR2 SVGAGI. The CDR3 is 15 amino acids. As DNA, the CDR3 is TGTGCCAGCAGCCTACAGGCGGTTGGGCGCACTGAAGCTTTCTTT. It codes for CASSLQAVGRTEAFF.

This clone was observed a handful of times. The gene calls are TRBV2 and TRBJ1-1, with D uncertain. The CDR3 has 15 residues. Germline V gene lookup returns CDR1 SNHLY and CDR2 FYNNEI. V gave up 6 bases and J gave up 11 bases, with 25 bases separating them. CDR3 sequence reads: CASREAYLGPSAAFF. CDR3 DNA sequence: TGTGCCAGCAGAGAGGCCTACCTAGGACCTTCTGCTGCTTTCTTT. The variable domain in full, with the rest retrieved from reference TRBV2 and TRBJ1-1, is EPEVTQTPSHQVTQMGQEVILRCVPISNHLYFYWYRQILGQKVEFLVSFYNNEISEKSEIFDDQFSVERPDGSNFTLKIRSTKLEDSAMYFCASREAYLGPSAAFFGQGTRLTVV.

J is TRBJ2-7 and V is TRBV27, with TRBD1 identical over 9 bases. CDR1 MNHEY and CDR2 SMNVEV come from the germline V gene (reference sequence). V lost 2 bases to trimming and J lost 2 bases; unmatched junction nucleotides: 1. This CDR3 comprises 14 residues. The CDR3: CASSLRTGAYEQYV. CDR3 nucleotide sequence: TGTGCCAGCAGTTTAAGGACAGGGGCCTACGAGCAGTACGTC.

The rearrangement joins TRBV7-3 to TRBJ2-3; D gene unclear. Deletions cut 4 bases from V and 2 bases from J, with 10 bases between. The length of the CDR3 is 14 residues. Germline V lookup: CDR1 SGHTA, CDR2 FQGTGA. The CDR3 DNA is TGTGCCAGCAGCTCGACAACAGTCACAGATACGCAGTATTTT. It is translated as CASSSTTVTDTQYF.

CDR3 in DNA: TGTGCCAGCAGCTTAGACGGTACCGCCACAGATACGCAGTATTTT. Translating it yields CASSLDGTATDTQYF. J is TRBJ2-3 and V is TRBV7-8; D call uncertain. The CDR3 consists of 15 residues. Germline V CDR1 and CDR2: SGHVS, FQNEAQ. V gave up 1 base and J gave up 2 bases, with 10 bases separating them.

The rearrangement uses TRBV6-6 and TRBJ1-2; no clear D. Germline CDR1 MNHNY, CDR2 SVGAGI (reference sequence). The CDR3 extends over 13 amino acids. Trimming took 6 bases from V and 8 from J, leaving 16 bases between them. The CDR3 DNA is TGTGCCAGCAGACCGGGCCCGATCGGCGGCTACACCTTC. Translating it yields CASRPGPIGGYTF.

With regard to this clone: Germline and junction disagree at one end, which may indicate a read error. The chain links TRBV6-5 to TRBJ1-3; the D is unclear. Germline values: CDR1 MNHEY, CDR2 SVGAGI. This CDR3 is 15 amino acids long. Written as DNA, the CDR3 is TGTGCCAGCAGTTACTCGAGTCCCCTAGGAAGCACCATATATTTT. It encodes CASSYSSPLGSTIYF.

This sequence joins TRBV28 and TRBJ2-1, with TRBD2 matching 7 bases. The CDR3 is 10 amino acids. The J segment lost 10 bases and the V segment lost 8 bases, leaving 2 bases of the junction unmatched. CDR1 is MDHEN and CDR2 is SYDVKM in the germline V gene. This CDR3 is CASGSGEQFF. The CDR3 DNA reads TGTGCCAGCGGTAGCGGGGAGCAGTTCTTC. The whole variable domain, remainder taken from reference TRBV28 and TRBJ2-1, is DVKVTQSSRYLVKRTGEKVFLECVQDMDHENMFWYRQDPGLGLRLIYFSYDVKMKEKGDIPEGYSVSREKKERFSLILESASTNQTSMYLCASGSGEQFFGPGTRLTVL.

The V call is TRBV7-2, the J call TRBJ2-3; D remains ambiguous. The CDR3 has 15 amino acids. Trimming stripped 5 bases from V and 0 bases from J, with 12 bases between. Per germline, CDR1 SGHTA and CDR2 FQGNSA. The CDR3 here is CASSRNSPSTDTQYF. The CDR3 DNA reads TGTGCCAGCAGCCGTAACAGTCCTAGCACAGATACGCAGTATTTT. Full variable domain (rest looked up from reference TRBV7-2 and TRBJ2-3): GAGVSQSPSNKVTEKGKDVELRCDPISGHTALYWYRQSLGQGLEFLIYFQGNSAPDKSGLPSDRFSAERTGGSVSTLTIQRTQQEDSAVYLCASSRNSPSTDTQYFGPGTRLTVL.

V and J are TRBV29-1 and TRBJ2-3, with 7 positions matching TRBD1. The germline V gene encodes CDR1 SQVTM and CDR2 ANQGSEA. This CDR3 region has 14 residues. Trimming removed 7 bases from V and 3 bases from J; junction bases left unmatched: 10. Here the CDR3 reads CSAGRQGPTDTQYF. CDR3 nucleotides: TGCAGCGCCGGAAGACAGGGCCCTACAGATACGCAGTATTTT.

This rearrangement joins TRBV11-2 to TRBJ2-2, with D possibly matching TRBD2 (5 bases). CDR1 and CDR2 from the germline V gene are SGHAT and FQNNGV. The V and J ends lost 2 bases and 5 bases respectively, with 12 bases between them. The CDR3 covers 15 residues. The CDR3, as DNA: TGTGCCAGCAGCTTAAGTTCTCCGGGGACCGGGGAGCTGTTTTTT. It is translated as CASSLSSPGTGELFF.

Only one count was recorded for this clone. The chain carries TRBV28 and TRBJ2-7; 10 bases map to TRBD2. The CDR3 totals 15 residues. After removal of 4 bases from V and 4 bases from J, the junction contained 7 bases not matched to a gene. The germline gives CDR1 MDHEN, CDR2 SYDVKM. CDR3 residues: CASSSIAGGTYEQYV. In DNA form, the CDR3 reads TGTGCCAGCAGTTCCATAGCGGGAGGTACATACGAGCAGTACGTC.

The chain recombines TRBV30 with TRBJ1-1, with 8 bases matching TRBD1. The CDR3 contains 18 residues. CDR1 is GTSNPN, CDR2 SVGIG, per germline (reference sequence). J gave up 3 bases and V 3 bases, and 18 bases lay outside the gene matches. For the CDR3, the DNA is TGTGCCTGGAGAATCCCGACAGGGGACTTCCGGGGGGACACTGAAGCTTTCTTT. It encodes CAWRIPTGDFRGDTEAFF.

The rearrangement uses TRBV3-1 (or the pseudogene TRBV3-2) and TRBJ1-1; D ambiguous. V was pared by 0 bases and J by 4 bases, with 9 bases between. Germline V CDR1 and CDR2: LGHDT, YNNKEL (reference sequence). CDR3 size: 14 residues. The CDR3 DNA follows: TGTGCCAGCAGCCAAGATACGGGCCTCACTGAAGCTTTCTTT. It encodes CASSQDTGLTEAFF.

This chain joins TRBV7-2 and TRBJ1-1; 7 nucleotides align to TRBD1. The CDR3 runs to 16 residues. With V trimmed by 5 bases and J by 3 bases, 12 bases remained unmatched. Looked up from germline, CDR1 is SGHTA and CDR2 is FQGNSA. The CDR3 nucleotides are TGTGCCAGCAGCCTCCTCCTCAGGGGGGGGGACACTGAAGCTTTCTTT. Translating gives CASSLLLRGGDTEAFF. Together with reference TRBV7-2 and TRBJ1-1, the CDR3 gives the full variable domain: GAGVSQSPSNKVTEKGKDVELRCDPISGHTALYWYRQSLGQGLEFLIYFQGNSAPDKSGLPSDRFSAERTGGSVSTLTIQRTQQEDSAVYLCASSLLLRGGDTEAFFGQGTRLTVV.

The chain has TRBV14 and TRBJ2-1; 8 bases are shared with TRBD1. The J segment lost 7 bases and the V segment lost 4 bases, leaving 12 bases of the junction unmatched. Germline V gene data show CDR1 as SGHDN and CDR2 as FVKESK. The CDR3 is 16 amino acids. The DNA for the CDR3 is TGTGCCAGCAGCCCGCGACAGGGGCACCCCTTTAATGAGCAGTTCTTC. It encodes CASSPRQGHPFNEQFF. The complete variable domain, with remaining parts taken from reference TRBV14 and TRBJ2-1, reads EAGVTQFPSHSVIEKGQTVTLRCDPISGHDNLYWYRRVMGKEIKFLLHFVKESKQDESGMPNNRFLAERTGGTYSTLKVQPAELEDSGVYFCASSPRQGHPFNEQFFGPGTRLTVL.